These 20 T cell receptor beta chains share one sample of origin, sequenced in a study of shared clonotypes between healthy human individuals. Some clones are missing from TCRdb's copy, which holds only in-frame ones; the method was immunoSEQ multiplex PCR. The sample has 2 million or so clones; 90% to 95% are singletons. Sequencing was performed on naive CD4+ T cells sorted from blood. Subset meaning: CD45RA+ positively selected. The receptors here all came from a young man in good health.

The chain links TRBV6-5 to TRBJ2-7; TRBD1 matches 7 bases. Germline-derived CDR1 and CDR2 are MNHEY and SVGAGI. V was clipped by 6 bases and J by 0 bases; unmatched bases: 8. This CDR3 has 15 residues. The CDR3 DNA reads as TGTGCCAGCAGGGACACAGGGGTAAGCTCCTACGAGCAGTACTTC. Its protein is CASRDTGVSSYEQYF.

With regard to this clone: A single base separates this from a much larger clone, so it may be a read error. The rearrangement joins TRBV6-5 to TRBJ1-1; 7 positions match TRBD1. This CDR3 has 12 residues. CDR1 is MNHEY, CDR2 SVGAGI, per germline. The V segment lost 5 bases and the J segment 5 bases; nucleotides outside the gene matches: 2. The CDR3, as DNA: TGTGCCAGCAGTGAACAGGGGACTGAAGCTTTCTTT. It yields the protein CASSEQGTEAFF.

CDR3 residues: CATSRDPGGDTQYF. CDR3 coding DNA: TGTGCCACCAGCAGGGACCCGGGGGGAGATACGCAGTATTTT. The V and J genes are TRBV15 and TRBJ2-3, with 7 positions matching TRBD2. V lost 3 bases to trimming and J lost 5 bases; unmatched junction nucleotides: 5. The CDR3 consists of 14 residues. In germline, CDR1 is LNHNV, CDR2 YYDKDF (reference sequence).

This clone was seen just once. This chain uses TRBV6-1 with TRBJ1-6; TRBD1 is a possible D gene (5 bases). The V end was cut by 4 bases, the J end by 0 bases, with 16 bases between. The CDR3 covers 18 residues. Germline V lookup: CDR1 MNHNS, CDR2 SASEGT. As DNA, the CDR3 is TGTGCCAGCAGTGTAATTCAGGGCCAAAGCTCCTATAATTCACCCCTCCACTTT. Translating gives CASSVIQGQSSYNSPLHF.

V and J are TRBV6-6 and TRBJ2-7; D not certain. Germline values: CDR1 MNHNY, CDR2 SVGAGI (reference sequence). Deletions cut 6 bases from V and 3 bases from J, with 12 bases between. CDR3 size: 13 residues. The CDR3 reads CASRAPENYEQYF. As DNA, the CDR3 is TGTGCCAGCAGGGCCCCAGAAAACTACGAGCAGTACTTC.

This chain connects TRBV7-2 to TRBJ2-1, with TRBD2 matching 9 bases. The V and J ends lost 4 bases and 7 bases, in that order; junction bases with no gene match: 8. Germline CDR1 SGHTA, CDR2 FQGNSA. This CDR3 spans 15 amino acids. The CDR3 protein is CASSSGLAIINEQFF. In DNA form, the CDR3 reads TGTGCCAGCAGCTCGGGACTAGCAATAATTAATGAGCAGTTCTTC.

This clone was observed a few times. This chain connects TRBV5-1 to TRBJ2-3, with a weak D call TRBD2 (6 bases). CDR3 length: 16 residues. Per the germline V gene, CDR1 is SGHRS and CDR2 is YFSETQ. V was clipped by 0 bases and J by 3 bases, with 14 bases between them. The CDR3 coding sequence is TGCGCCAGCAGCTTGGCCAATGGCGGGGCTACAGATACGCAGTATTTT. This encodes CASSLANGGATDTQYF. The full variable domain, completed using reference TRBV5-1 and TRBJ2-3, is KAGVTQTPRYLIKTRGQQVTLSCSPISGHRSVSWYQQTPGQGLQFLFEYFSETQRNKGNFPGRFSGRQFSNSRSEMNVSTLELGDSALYLCASSLANGGATDTQYFGPGTRLTVL.

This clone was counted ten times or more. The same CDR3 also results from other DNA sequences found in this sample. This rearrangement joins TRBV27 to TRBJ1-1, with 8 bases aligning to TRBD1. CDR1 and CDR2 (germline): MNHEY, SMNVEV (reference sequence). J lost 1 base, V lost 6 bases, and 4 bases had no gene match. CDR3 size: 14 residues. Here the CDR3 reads CASSTDRGNTEAFF. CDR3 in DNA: TGTGCCAGCAGCACCGACAGGGGGAACACTGAAGCTTTCTTT.

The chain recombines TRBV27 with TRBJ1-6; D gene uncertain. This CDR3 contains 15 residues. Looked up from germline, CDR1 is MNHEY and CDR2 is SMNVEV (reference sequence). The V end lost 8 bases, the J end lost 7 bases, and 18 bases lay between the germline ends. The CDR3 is CASGVGTDGNSPLHF. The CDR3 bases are TGTGCCAGCGGGGTTGGCACAGACGGAAATTCACCCCTCCACTTT.

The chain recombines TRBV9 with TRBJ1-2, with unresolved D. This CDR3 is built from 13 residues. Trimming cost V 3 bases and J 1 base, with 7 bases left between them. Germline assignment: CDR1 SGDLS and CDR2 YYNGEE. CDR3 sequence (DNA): TGTGCCAGCAGCGGGGAAGTTAACTATGGCTACACCTTC. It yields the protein CASSGEVNYGYTF.

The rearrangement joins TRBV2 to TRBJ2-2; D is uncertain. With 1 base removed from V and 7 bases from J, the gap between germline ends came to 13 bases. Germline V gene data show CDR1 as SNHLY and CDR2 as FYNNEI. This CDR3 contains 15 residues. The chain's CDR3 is CASSEEAGSIGELFF. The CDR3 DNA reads TGTGCCAGCAGTGAAGAAGCAGGATCCATCGGGGAGCTGTTTTTT.

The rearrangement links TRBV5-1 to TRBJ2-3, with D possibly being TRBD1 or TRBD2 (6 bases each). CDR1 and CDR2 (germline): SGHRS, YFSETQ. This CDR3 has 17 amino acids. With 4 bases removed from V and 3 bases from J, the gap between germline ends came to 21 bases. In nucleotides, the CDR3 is TGCGCCAGCAGCCTGAGACCGGGGGCTGGGAGTACAGATACGCAGTATTTT. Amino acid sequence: CASSLRPGAGSTDTQYF.

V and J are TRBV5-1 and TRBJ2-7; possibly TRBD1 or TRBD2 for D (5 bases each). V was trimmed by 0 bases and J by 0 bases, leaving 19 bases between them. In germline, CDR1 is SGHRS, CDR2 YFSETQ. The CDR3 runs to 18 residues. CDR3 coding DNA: TGCGCCAGCAGCTTGGTCCCATTAAACGGGGCCAACTCCTACGAGCAGTACTTC. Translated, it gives CASSLVPLNGANSYEQYF.

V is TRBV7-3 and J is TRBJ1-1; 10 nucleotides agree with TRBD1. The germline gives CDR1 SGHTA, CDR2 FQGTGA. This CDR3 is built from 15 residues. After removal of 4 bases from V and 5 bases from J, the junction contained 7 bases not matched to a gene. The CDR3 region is CASSSGTGVRTEAFF. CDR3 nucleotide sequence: TGTGCCAGCAGCTCCGGGACAGGGGTACGAACTGAAGCTTTCTTT.

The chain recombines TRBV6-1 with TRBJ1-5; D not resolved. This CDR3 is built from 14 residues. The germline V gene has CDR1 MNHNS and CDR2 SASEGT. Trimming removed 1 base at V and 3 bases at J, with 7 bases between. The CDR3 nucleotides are TGTGCCAGCAGTGAAGAGTATTTCAATCAGCCCCAGCATTTT. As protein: CASSEEYFNQPQHF.

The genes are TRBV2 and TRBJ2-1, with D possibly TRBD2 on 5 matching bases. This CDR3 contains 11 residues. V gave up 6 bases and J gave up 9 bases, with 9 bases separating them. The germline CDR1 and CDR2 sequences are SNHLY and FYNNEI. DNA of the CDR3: TGTGCCAGCAGCTACGCGGGTGAGCAGTTCTTC. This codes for CASSYAGEQFF.

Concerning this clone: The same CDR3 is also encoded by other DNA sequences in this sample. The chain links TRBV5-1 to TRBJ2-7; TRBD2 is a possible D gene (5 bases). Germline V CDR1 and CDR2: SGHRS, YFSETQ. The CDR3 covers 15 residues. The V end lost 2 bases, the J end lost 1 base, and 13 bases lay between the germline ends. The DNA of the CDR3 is TGCGCCAGCAGCTTAGGAGGAAGCCGATCCTACGAGCAGTACTTC. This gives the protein CASSLGGSRSYEQYF.

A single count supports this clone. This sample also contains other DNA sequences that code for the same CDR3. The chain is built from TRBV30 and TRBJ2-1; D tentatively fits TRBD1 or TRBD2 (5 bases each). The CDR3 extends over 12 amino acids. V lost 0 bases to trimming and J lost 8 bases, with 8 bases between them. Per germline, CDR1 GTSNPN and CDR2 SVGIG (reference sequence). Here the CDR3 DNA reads TGTGCCTGGAGTGTACGGGGCGATGAGCAGTTCTTC. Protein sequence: CAWSVRGDEQFF.

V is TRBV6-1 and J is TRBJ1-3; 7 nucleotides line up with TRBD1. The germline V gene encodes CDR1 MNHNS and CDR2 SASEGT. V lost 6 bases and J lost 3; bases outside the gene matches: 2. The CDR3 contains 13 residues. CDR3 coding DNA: TGTGCCAGCAGGCGACAGGGTGGAAACACCATATATTTT. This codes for CASRRQGGNTIYF.

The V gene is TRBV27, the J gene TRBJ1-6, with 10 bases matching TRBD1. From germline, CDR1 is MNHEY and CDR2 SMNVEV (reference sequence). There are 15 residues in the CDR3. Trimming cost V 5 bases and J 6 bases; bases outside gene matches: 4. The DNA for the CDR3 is TGTGCCAGCAGTGGACAGGGGGTAATTAATTCACCCCTCCACTTT. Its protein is CASSGQGVINSPLHF.